A selection of T cell receptor beta chains follows, all from one sample in a study of blood T cell repertoires in COVID-19. The data were produced by immunoSEQ multiplex PCR, yet TCRdb's version contains in-frame clones alone and is incomplete. The table records 320,000 or so clones, approximately 89% of them present only once. Specimen: PBMCs or T cells enriched from blood (not recorded which). These receptor sequences come from a man aged 30 to 45 who had recovered from COVID-19. Both conserved end residues are part of each CDR3. The D gene is left open where the match is weak. A row's size may be missing; if present it is once, few, many or a size class.

CDR3 protein | CDR3 DNA | CDR3 length | V gene | clone size | J gene | D gene
CASSPDRGWGSNEQFF | TGTGCCAGCAGCCCGGACAGGGGATGGGGGAGCAATGAGCAGTTCTTC | 16 | TRBV11-2 | . | TRBJ2-1 | TRBD1
CASDPGQNYGYTF | TGTGCCAGCGATCCGGGACAGAACTATGGCTACACCTTC | 13 | TRBV28 | . | TRBJ1-2 | TRBD1
CASSSVGNTIYF | TGTGCCAGCAGCTCGGTTGGAAACACCATATATTTT | 12 | TRBV9 | . | TRBJ1-3 | .
CASSLSGQPYYEQYF | TGTGCCAGCAGCTTGTCGGGACAACCCTACTACGAGCAGTACTTC | 15 | TRBV13 | . | TRBJ2-7 | .
CASSQPRQGVGYTF | TGTGCCAGCAGCCAACCGCGACAGGGTGTGGGTTACACCTTC | 14 | TRBV4-2 | . | TRBJ1-2 | TRBD1
CASRSHMTGTEHNEQFF | TGTGCCAGCAGGTCCCACATGACAGGGACGGAACACAATGAGCAGTTCTTC | 17 | TRBV28 | once | TRBJ2-1 | TRBD1
CASSLVAGHEQFF | TGTGCCAGCAGCTTAGTGGCTGGCCATGAGCAGTTCTTC | 13 | TRBV13 | . | TRBJ2-1 | .
CASSVPSATDTQYF | TGTGCCAGCAGCGTCCCTAGCGCCACAGATACGCAGTATTTT | 14 | TRBV9 | . | TRBJ2-3 | .
CASSLAGTANYGYTF | TGTGCCAGCAGCTTGGCCGGGACAGCTAACTATGGCTACACCTTC | 15 | TRBV5-6 | . | TRBJ1-2 | TRBD1
CASTYRGTGVNEQYF | TGTGCCAGCACCTACCGCGGGACAGGGGTCAACGAGCAGTACTTC | 15 | TRBV2 | . | TRBJ2-7 | TRBD1
CASRRLAGGHIIETQYF | TGTGCCAGCAGGCGACTAGCGGGGGGGCACATTATAGAGACCCAGTACTTC | 17 | TRBV3-1/TRBV3-2 | . | TRBJ2-5 | TRBD2
CATSGWGDRGNLALSYEQYF | TGTGCCACCAGCGGTTGGGGAGACAGGGGCAACCTGGCCCTCTCCTACGAGCAGTACTTC | 20 | TRBV15 | . | TRBJ2-7 | TRBD1
CASSQVGRGSYEQYF | TGCGCCAGCAGCCAAGTGGGCAGGGGATCCTACGAGCAGTACTTC | 15 | TRBV4-1 | . | TRBJ2-7 | .
CASKPGGSSYNEQFF | TGTGCCAGCAAGCCAGGGGGCAGCTCCTACAATGAGCAGTTCTTC | 15 | TRBV27 | . | TRBJ2-1 | TRBD1
CASSQRLPRLAGGPTGETQYF | TGCGCCAGCAGCCAAAGGCTTCCCAGACTAGCGGGGGGGCCCACCGGAGAGACCCAGTACTTC | 21 | TRBV4-1 | . | TRBJ2-5 | TRBD2
CASSYNEGGTDTQYF | TGTGCCAGCAGTTACAATGAGGGGGGGACAGATACGCAGTATTTT | 15 | TRBV6-5 | once | TRBJ2-3 | .
CASSRQGPNEQYF | TGTGCCAGCAGCCGACAGGGCCCGAACGAGCAGTACTTC | 13 | TRBV5-6 | . | TRBJ2-7 | TRBD1
CAWGLGGGPQHF | TGTGCCTGGGGCCTTGGGGGGGGGCCCCAGCATTTT | 12 | TRBV30 | . | TRBJ1-5 | .
CASSPTGVHQPQHF | TGCGCCAGCAGCCCGACAGGGGTCCATCAGCCCCAGCATTTT | 14 | TRBV5-1 | . | TRBJ1-5 | TRBD1
CASSWERGRLAKNIQYF | TGTGCCAGCAGTTGGGAGCGGGGGCGACTAGCCAAAAACATTCAGTACTTC | 17 | TRBV6-2/TRBV6-3 | . | TRBJ2-4 | TRBD2
CASSSRRQLYGYTF | TGTGCCAGCAGTTCCCGCCGACAGCTCTATGGCTACACCTTC | 14 | TRBV27 | . | TRBJ1-2 | .
CASSDGGSANEKLFF | TGTGCCAGTAGTGACGGGGGTTCGGCTAATGAAAAACTGTTTTTT | 15 | TRBV19 | . | TRBJ1-4 | .
CASSLVVGMGQPQHF | TGTGCCAGCAGCTTAGTGGTCGGGATGGGTCAGCCCCAGCATTTT | 15 | TRBV7-8 | . | TRBJ1-5 | .
CASSPTTSTDTQYF | TGTGCCAGCAGCCCCACTACTAGCACAGATACGCAGTATTTT | 14 | TRBV9 | . | TRBJ2-3 | .
CASSGDRVNTIYF | TGTGCCAGCAGTGGGGACAGGGTGAACACCATATATTTT | 13 | TRBV2 | . | TRBJ1-3 | TRBD1
CASIKEQGWADTQYF | TGTGCCAGCATCAAAGAACAGGGATGGGCAGATACGCAGTATTTT | 15 | TRBV11-2 | . | TRBJ2-3 | .
CASSSLGAGLSGNTIYF | TGTGCCAGCAGTTCCCTTGGGGCAGGGCTCTCTGGAAACACCATATATTTT | 17 | TRBV27 | once | TRBJ1-3 | .
CASSLLEAYGYTF | TGTGCCAGCAGCTTACTGGAGGCCTATGGCTACACCTTC | 13 | TRBV7-9 | once | TRBJ1-2 | .
CASSLTRVTEAFF | TGTGCCAGCAGTTTAACCAGGGTCACTGAAGCTTTCTTT | 13 | TRBV28 | . | TRBJ1-1 | .
CASSFYGGPYEQYF | TGTGCCAGCAGTTTTTACGGGGGACCCTACGAGCAGTACTTC | 14 | TRBV6-5 | . | TRBJ2-7 | .
CSASNSLYEQYF | TGCAGTGCTAGTAACAGTCTTTACGAGCAGTACTTC | 12 | TRBV20-1 | . | TRBJ2-7 | .
CASSPGQGFSYEQYF | TGTGCCAGCTCACCAGGACAGGGTTTCTCCTACGAGCAGTACTTC | 15 | TRBV18 | . | TRBJ2-7 | TRBD1
CASSPNGGEQFF | TGTGCCAGCAGCCCTAACGGGGGAGAGCAGTTCTTC | 12 | TRBV11-3 | . | TRBJ2-1 | .
CASSPRAENTGELFF | TGTGCCAGCTCACCACGTGCAGAGAACACCGGGGAGCTGTTTTTT | 15 | TRBV18 | . | TRBJ2-2 | .
CASSARTRATETQYF | TGTGCCAGTAGTGCTCGGACTAGGGCAACAGAGACCCAGTACTTC | 15 | TRBV19 | . | TRBJ2-5 | TRBD2
CASRGTDSYTF | TGTGCCAGCAGGGGGACAGATAGCTACACCTTC | 11 | TRBV2 | . | TRBJ1-2 | TRBD1
CATSRALTGYEQYF | TGTGCCACCAGCAGAGCTCTCACAGGCTACGAGCAGTACTTC | 14 | TRBV15 | once | TRBJ2-7 | .
CASSQSQSTEAFF | TGTGCCAGCAGCCAATCACAGAGCACTGAAGCTTTCTTT | 13 | TRBV16 | . | TRBJ1-1 | .
CASQRSETQYF | TGTGCCAGCCAGAGGTCAGAGACCCAGTACTTC | 11 | TRBV7-9 | once | TRBJ2-5 | .
CASSTGGTPNEKLFF | TGTGCCAGTAGCACGGGGGGGACCCCAAATGAAAAACTGTTTTTT | 15 | TRBV19 | . | TRBJ1-4 | .
CATSWSDTGELFF | TGTGCCACCAGCTGGAGCGACACCGGGGAGCTGTTTTTT | 13 | TRBV15 | . | TRBJ2-2 | .
CASSLIRDRLFF | TGTGCCAGCAGTTTAATCCGGGACAGACTGTTCTTT | 12 | TRBV28 | . | TRBJ1-1 | TRBD1
CASSYSEGINEQYF | TGTGCCAGCAGTTACTCGGAGGGTATTAACGAGCAGTACTTC | 14 | TRBV6-5 | once | TRBJ2-7 | .